There are a few counts of the clone carrying this T cell receptor (beta chain). Its specificity is not known. This sample stems from a study of CD8 T cells in ankylosing spondylitis. Germline-derived CDR1 and CDR2 are PRHDT and FYEKMQ (reference sequence). The CDR3 length is 17 residues. V lost 4 bases to trimming and J lost 1 base; unmatched junction nucleotides: 8. Study findings and constraints: Ankylosing spondylitis blood appeared to be characterized by a TCR beta motif of about eight highly homologous variants. Prior work had noted some motif variants in reactive arthritis blood and synovial fluid.

Each TCR beta library was made by quantitative 5'-RACE that incorporated molecular barcodes. MiXCR, run by TCRdb on the 5' RACE reads, gives a single entry per CDR3 protein. The sample lists 200,000 to 250,000 distinct CDR3 sequences, about 18% occurring once. The sequencing input was blood, either unsorted or a sorted T cell fraction (not recorded which). This rearrangement joins TRBV13 to TRBJ2-7; 12 nucleotides align to TRBD2. The clonotype originates from a male donor with ankylosing spondylitis. CDR3 region: CASSSLAGGSPSYEQYF. The CDR3 nucleotides are TGTGCCAGCAGCTCACTAGCGGGAGGATCCCCTTCCTACGAGCAGTACTTC.